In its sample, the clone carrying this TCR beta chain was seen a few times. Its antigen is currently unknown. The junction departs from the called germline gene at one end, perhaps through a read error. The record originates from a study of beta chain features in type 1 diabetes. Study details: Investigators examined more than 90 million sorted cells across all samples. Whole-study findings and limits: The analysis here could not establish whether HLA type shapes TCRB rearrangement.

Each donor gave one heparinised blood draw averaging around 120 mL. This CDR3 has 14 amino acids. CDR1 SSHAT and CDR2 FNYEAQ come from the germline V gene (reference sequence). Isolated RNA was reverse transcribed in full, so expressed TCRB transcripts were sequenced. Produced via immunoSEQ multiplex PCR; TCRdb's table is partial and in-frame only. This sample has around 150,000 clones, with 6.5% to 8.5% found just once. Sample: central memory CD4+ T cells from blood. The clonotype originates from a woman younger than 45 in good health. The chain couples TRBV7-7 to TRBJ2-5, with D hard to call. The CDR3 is CASSSRLSQETQYF. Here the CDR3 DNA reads TGTGCTAGCAGCTCCAGGTTATCCCAAGAGACCCAGTACTTC.